This passage covers 20 T cell receptor beta chains from one sample sequenced in a study of blood T cell repertoires in COVID-19. The data were produced by immunoSEQ multiplex PCR, yet TCRdb's version contains in-frame clones alone and is incomplete. This table has about 180,000 clones, roughly 84% appearing once. Sequencing used peripheral blood. The origin of the receptors is a person aged 70 to 79 with COVID-19, enrolled during active disease.

This sequence joins TRBV4-2 and TRBJ2-2, with 9 bases fitting TRBD1. Germline V gene data show CDR1 as LGHNA and CDR2 as YNFKEQ. CDR3 length equals 17 residues. J gave up 4 bases and V 3 bases, and 9 bases lay outside the gene matches. The chain's CDR3 is CASSQTRDRESTGELFF. The CDR3 DNA sequence: TGTGCCAGCAGCCAGACCCGGGACAGGGAGTCCACCGGGGAGCTGTTTTTT.

V is TRBV7-9 and J is TRBJ1-1; D remains ambiguous. The V gene lost 7 bases and the J gene lost 4 bases, with 10 bases spanning the gap. The CDR3 contains 12 residues. Germline CDR1 and CDR2: SEHNR and FQNEAQ (reference sequence). The CDR3 loop reads CASTPRGTEAFF. In DNA form, the CDR3 reads TGTGCCAGCACCCCTCGGGGCACTGAAGCTTTCTTT.

This clone was detected once. The V call is TRBV21-1, the J call TRBJ2-5; TRBD1, as called in the table, went unchecked against the DNA. TRBV21-1 is a pseudogene segment. CDR3 size: 13 residues. CDR3 amino acids: CASLSTGQETQYF. CDR3 DNA sequence: TGTGCCAGCCTCTCAACAGGACAAGAGACCCAGTACTTC.

The chain combines TRBV28 with TRBJ1-1; a weak D match, TRBD1 (6 bases). Trimming took 4 bases from V and 1 from J, leaving 16 bases between them. From germline, CDR1 is MDHEN and CDR2 SYDVKM. The CDR3 has 16 residues. The DNA of the CDR3 is TGTGCCAGCAGTTCCCCCGCCACAGGGCAGAACACTGAAGCTTTCTTT. Amino acid sequence: CASSSPATGQNTEAFF.

The rearrangement uses TRBV7-2 and TRBJ2-1, with TRBD1 matching over 10 bases. The junction had 12 bases not matched to a gene; V was cut back by 4 bases and J by 6 bases. The CDR3 consists of 17 residues. Germline values: CDR1 SGHTA, CDR2 FQGNSA. In DNA, the CDR3 is TGTGCCAGCAGCTCCCTTCCAACCGGGACAGGGGTCAATGAGCAGTTCTTC. The encoded protein is CASSSLPTGTGVNEQFF.

The sample holds a few counts of this clone. J is TRBJ2-7 and V is TRBV9; weak D call: TRBD2 (6 bases). V lost 3 bases and J lost 2, with 18 bases in between. The CDR3 totals 16 residues. Germline V gives CDR1 SGDLS, CDR2 YYNGEE. The CDR3 nucleotides are TGTGCCAGCAGCGACGAACCCGGGACGGGAGCCTACGAGCAGTACTTC. This sequence encodes CASSDEPGTGAYEQYF. The full variable domain, in which reference TRBV9 and TRBJ2-7 provide the parts outside the CDR3, is DSGVTQTPKHLITATGQRVTLRCSPRSGDLSVYWYQQSLDQGLQFLIQYYNGEERAKGNILERFSAQQFPDLHSELNLSSLELGDSALYFCASSDEPGTGAYEQYFGPGTRLTVT.

The V and J genes are TRBV7-8 and TRBJ1-4; TRBD1 agrees at 8 bases. CDR1 is SGHVS and CDR2 is FQNEAQ in the germline V gene. V was pared by 5 bases and J by 1 base, with 6 bases of the junction left unmatched. The CDR3 is made up of 16 amino acids. Written as DNA, the CDR3 is TGTGCCAGCAGCACCCGGGACAGGATAACTAATGAAAAACTGTTTTTT. Translation gives CASSTRDRITNEKLFF. Drawing the rest from reference TRBV7-8 and TRBJ1-4, the complete variable domain is GAGVSQSPRYKVAKRGQDVALRCDPISGHVSLFWYQQALGQGPEFLTYFQNEAQLDKSGLPSDRFFAERPEGSVSTLKIQRTQQEDSAVYLCASSTRDRITNEKLFFGSGTQLSVL.

The table lists this clone with a few counts. The J gene is TRBJ2-1, the V gene TRBV28; 7 nucleotides match TRBD2. V lost 1 base and J lost 7; bases outside the gene matches: 10. Germline assignment: CDR1 MDHEN and CDR2 SYDVKM. This CDR3 region has 16 residues. The CDR3 loop reads CASSLYLAVPRNEQFF. CDR3 sequence (DNA): TGTGCCAGCAGTTTATATCTAGCGGTCCCACGGAATGAGCAGTTCTTC.

This chain links TRBV4-3 with TRBJ2-7, with a possible D match to TRBD2 (6 bases). Trimming shortened V by 0 bases and J by 7 bases, and 16 bases separated the two germline ends. Germline loops: CDR1 LGHNA, CDR2 YSLEER. The length of the CDR3 is 15 residues. CDR3 amino acids: CASSQDWGIGGEQYF. The CDR3, as DNA: TGCGCCAGCAGCCAAGATTGGGGTATAGGAGGGGAGCAGTACTTC.

This chain uses TRBV3-1 (or the pseudogene TRBV3-2) with TRBJ1-1; D ambiguous. CDR3 length equals 13 residues. V was cut by 6 bases and J by 0 bases, with 8 bases left in between. From germline, CDR1 is LGHDT and CDR2 YNNKEL (reference sequence). CDR3 sequence: CASRVDMNTEAFF. DNA of the CDR3: TGTGCCAGCAGAGTAGACATGAACACTGAAGCTTTCTTT.

The genes are TRBV7-2 and TRBJ1-2; D ambiguous. The CDR3 consists of 14 residues. V was clipped by 5 bases and J by 0 bases, with 10 bases between them. Germline CDR1 and CDR2: SGHTA and FQGNSA. In DNA form, the CDR3 reads TGTGCCAGCAGCGATGAGTTAGCTAACTATGGCTACACCTTC. It codes for CASSDELANYGYTF.

The V gene is TRBV19, the J gene TRBJ2-5; 11 bases are a match to TRBD2. CDR3 size: 16 residues. CDR1 and CDR2 (germline): LNHDA, SQIVND (reference sequence). Trimming took 4 bases from V and 4 from J; bases not matched to a gene: 8. As DNA, the CDR3 is TGTGCCAGTAGTAAACTAGCGGGAGAGTTTCGAGAGACCCAGTACTTC. It encodes CASSKLAGEFRETQYF.

The chain joins TRBV29-1 to TRBJ2-7, with 7 bases aligning to TRBD2. This CDR3 has 14 amino acids. The V gene's germline CDR1 is SQVTM and CDR2 ANQGSEA. V shed 1 base and J 0 bases; nucleotides not matched to a gene: 3. In DNA, the CDR3 is TGCAGCGTTGAAGTGGGAGGGCTCTCCTACGAGCAGTACTTC. The encoded protein is CSVEVGGLSYEQYF.

This clone was recorded only once. The chain recombines TRBV4-3 with TRBJ1-2; tentatively, D is TRBD1 (6 bases). The CDR3 has 14 residues. With 0 bases removed from V and 4 bases from J, the gap between germline ends came to 9 bases. Germline CDR1 and CDR2: LGHNA and YSLEER. Here the CDR3 DNA reads TGCGCCAGCAGCCAAGAGAGGGGGACCTATGGCTACACCTTC. Its protein product is CASSQERGTYGYTF.

This chain uses TRBV12-3 or TRBV12-4 with TRBJ1-1; D not certain. CDR3 size: 13 residues. V shed 6 bases and J shed 4 bases, with 12 bases lying between them. CDR3 nucleotide sequence: TGTGCCAGCAGGAAAACAGATTTCACTGAAGCTTTCTTT. It encodes CASRKTDFTEAFF.

The rearrangement links TRBV11-3 to TRBJ2-5; 9 bases match TRBD1. This CDR3 has 14 residues. Germline V CDR1 and CDR2: SGHNT, YENEEA. V shed 4 bases, J shed 7 bases, and the junction held 7 bases outside the gene matches. As DNA, the CDR3 is TGTGCCAGCAGCTCACAGGGGGCTATGGGGACCCAGTACTTC. Protein: CASSSQGAMGTQYF.

This chain joins TRBV5-1 and TRBJ2-5; the match to TRBD1 covers 9 bases. J was trimmed by 5 bases and V by 4 bases; bases with no gene match: 0. This CDR3 spans 12 amino acids. CDR1 and CDR2 (germline): SGHRS, YFSETQ. The CDR3 region is CASSGQGETQYF. CDR3 coding DNA: TGCGCCAGCAGCGGACAGGGGGAGACCCAGTACTTC. The whole variable domain, remainder taken from reference TRBV5-1 and TRBJ2-5, is KAGVTQTPRYLIKTRGQQVTLSCSPISGHRSVSWYQQTPGQGLQFLFEYFSETQRNKGNFPGRFSGRQFSNSRSEMNVSTLELGDSALYLCASSGQGETQYFGPGTRLLVL.

This chain links TRBV27 with TRBJ2-7, with TRBD2 matching over 11 bases. The germline CDR1 and CDR2 sequences are MNHEY and SMNVEV (reference sequence). Trimming cost V 3 bases and J 3 bases; bases outside gene matches: 4. This CDR3 region has 15 residues. CDR3 region: CASSLTSGVLYEQYF. CDR3 bases: TGTGCCAGCAGTTTGACTAGCGGGGTCCTCTACGAGCAGTACTTC.

The CDR3 nucleotides are TGTGCCAGTAGTACTGGACAGGTATCCTATAATTCACCCCTCCACTTT. It specifies CASSTGQVSYNSPLHF. The chain recombines TRBV19 with TRBJ1-6; TRBD1 matches 7 bases. CDR1 and CDR2 (germline): LNHDA, SQIVND (reference sequence). This CDR3 has 16 amino acids. The ends lost 4 bases at V and 1 base at J; junction bases unmatched: 4.

The chain couples TRBV2 to TRBJ2-5, with TRBD2 matching over 11 bases. This CDR3 contains 17 residues. Losses at the gene ends were 5 bases for V and 2 bases for J; bases not matched to a gene: 10. Germline CDR1 SNHLY, CDR2 FYNNEI. Written as DNA, the CDR3 is TGTGCCAGCAGTCTGCGAACTAGCGGGAGTACACAAGAGACCCAGTACTTC. As protein: CASSLRTSGSTQETQYF.